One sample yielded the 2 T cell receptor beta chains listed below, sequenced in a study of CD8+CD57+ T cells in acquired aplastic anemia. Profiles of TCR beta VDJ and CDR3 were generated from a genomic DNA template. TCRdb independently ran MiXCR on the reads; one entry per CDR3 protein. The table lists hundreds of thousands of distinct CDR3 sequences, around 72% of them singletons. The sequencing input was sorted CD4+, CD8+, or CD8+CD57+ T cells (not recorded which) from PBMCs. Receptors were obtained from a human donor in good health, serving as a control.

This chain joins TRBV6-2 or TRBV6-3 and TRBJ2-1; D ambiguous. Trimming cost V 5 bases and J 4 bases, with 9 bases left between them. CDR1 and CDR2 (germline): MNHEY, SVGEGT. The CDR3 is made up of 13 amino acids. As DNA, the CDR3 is TGTGCCAGCAGTAGGGAACCTTACAATGAGCAGTTCTTC. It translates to CASSREPYNEQFF.

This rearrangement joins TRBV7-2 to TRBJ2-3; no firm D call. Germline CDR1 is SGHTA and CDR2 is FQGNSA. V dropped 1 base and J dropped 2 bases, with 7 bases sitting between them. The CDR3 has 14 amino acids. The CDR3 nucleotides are TGTGCCAGCAGCTTAGAGGCTTACACAGATACGCAGTATTTT. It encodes CASSLEAYTDTQYF.